This passage covers 18 T cell receptor beta chains from one sample sequenced in a study of blood T cell repertoires in COVID-19. Sequencing was performed with immunoSEQ multiplex PCR; in TCRdb, only in-frame clones are kept and a portion is missing. The sample has roughly 260,000 clones, approximately 91% seen once; the top ten hold 2.6%. The sequencing sample was made of peripheral blood. These receptors were taken from a person aged 18 to 29 with COVID-19, enrolled during active disease.

The rearrangement uses TRBV28 and TRBJ1-5; D unresolved. CDR1 MDHEN and CDR2 SYDVKM come from the germline V gene. The CDR3 spans 15 residues. V gave up 8 bases and J gave up 4 bases, with 18 bases separating them. The CDR3 sequence is CASVEGFMSNQPQHF. CDR3 DNA: TGTGCCAGCGTAGAGGGTTTCATGTCGAATCAGCCCCAGCATTTT. The entire variable domain, with the rest obtained from reference TRBV28 and TRBJ1-5, is as follows: DVKVTQSSRYLVKRTGEKVFLECVQDMDHENMFWYRQDPGLGLRLIYFSYDVKMKEKGDIPEGYSVSREKKERFSLILESASTNQTSMYLCASVEGFMSNQPQHFGDGTRLSIL.

The chain joins TRBV7-9 to TRBJ1-6; D remains ambiguous. Germline V gene sequence: CDR1 SEHNR, CDR2 FQNEAQ (reference sequence). The CDR3 sequence is 15 residues long. V lost 1 base to trimming and J lost 10 bases, with 14 bases between them. The CDR3, as DNA: TGTGCCAGCAGCTTAGGGAGCACGGCGGGATCACCCCTCCACTTT. Translated: CASSLGSTAGSPLHF.

The chain carries TRBV14 and TRBJ2-3; D possibly corresponds to TRBD2 (5 bases). Germline V gene lookup returns CDR1 SGHDN and CDR2 FVKESK. CDR3 size: 16 residues. V was clipped by 4 bases and J by 6 bases, with 20 bases between them. CDR3 loop: CASSRRSGSGRDTQYF. The DNA of the CDR3 is TGTGCCAGCAGCCGAAGGTCGGGGAGTGGACGTGATACGCAGTATTTT.

The chain uses TRBV5-6 and TRBJ1-2; 8 bases match TRBD1. Unmatched junction bases numbered 7, after V lost 2 bases and J lost 1 base. This CDR3 contains 16 residues. Germline values: CDR1 SGHDT, CDR2 YYEEEE. CDR3 sequence (DNA): TGTGCCAGCAGCTTTATGGCGGGACAGGATAACTATGGCTACACCTTC. Encoded protein: CASSFMAGQDNYGYTF.

The chain recombines TRBV6-5 with TRBJ2-5, with no clear D. V shed 5 bases and J shed 4 bases, with 11 bases lying between them. Germline V gene data show CDR1 as MNHEY and CDR2 as SVGAGI. The CDR3 runs to 13 residues. CDR3 coding DNA: TGTGCCAGCAGTCGCGGTATTGGAGAGACCCAGTACTTC. Amino acid sequence: CASSRGIGETQYF.

The V gene is TRBV7-9, the J gene TRBJ1-4; D gene ambiguous. The CDR3 has 14 amino acids. Trimming took 6 bases from V and 7 from J, leaving 15 bases between them. Germline CDR1 and CDR2: SEHNR and FQNEAQ (reference sequence). CDR3 nucleotides: TGTGCCAGCAGTCCCCCGGGGTGGGGTGAAAAACTGTTTTTT. It is translated as CASSPPGWGEKLFF.

The chain has TRBV18 and TRBJ1-3; weak D call: TRBD1 (6 bases). This CDR3 contains 14 residues. In germline, CDR1 is KGHSH, CDR2 LQKENI. V was clipped by 2 bases and J by 6 bases, with 11 bases between them. The DNA of the CDR3 is TGTGCCAGCTCACCAGCCACAGGGTTAAACACCATATATTTT. It translates to CASSPATGLNTIYF.

In regard to this clone: Other nucleotide sequences from this sample produce the same CDR3. V gene TRBV27 combines with J gene TRBJ1-4; 8 bases line up with TRBD1. The CDR3 totals 14 residues. Germline CDR1 and CDR2: MNHEY and SMNVEV (reference sequence). With V trimmed by 8 bases and J by 8 bases, 10 bases remained unmatched. CDR3 amino acids: CASAPDRGLEKLFF. As DNA, the CDR3 is TGTGCCAGCGCTCCCGACAGGGGATTAGAAAAACTGTTTTTT.

This clone was counted once. This sequence joins TRBV4-1 and TRBJ1-2, with D maybe TRBD1 (6 bases). From germline, CDR1 is MGHRA and CDR2 YSYEKL. V was trimmed by 1 base and J by 3 bases, leaving 15 bases between them. This CDR3 is built from 16 residues. CDR3 nucleotide sequence: TGCGCCAGCAGCCAAGCGTCGGGGGGGGGCCACTATGGCTACACCTTC. It codes for CASSQASGGGHYGYTF.

This clone was recorded a few times. This chain joins TRBV12-5 and TRBJ2-3; no clear D gene. The CDR3 has 13 amino acids. The V gene's germline CDR1 is LGHNT and CDR2 FRNRAP. Trimming cost V 1 base and J 6 bases, with 8 bases left between them. The CDR3 DNA reads as TGTGCTAGTGGTTTGGCGCGGTCTGATACGCAGTATTTT. This sequence encodes CASGLARSDTQYF.

The chain joins TRBV28 to TRBJ1-1; tentatively, D is TRBD1 (6 bases). The V gene lost 1 base and the J gene lost 8 bases, with 14 bases spanning the gap. Germline assignment: CDR1 MDHEN and CDR2 SYDVKM. The CDR3 runs 14 residues. CDR3 DNA sequence: TGTGCCAGCAGTTTATTAGCGGGGGCGCCGGAAGCTTTCTTT. Protein: CASSLLAGAPEAFF.

The J gene is TRBJ2-3, the V gene TRBV10-3; 11 nucleotides line up with TRBD2. The V gene's germline CDR1 is ENHRY and CDR2 SYGVKD. V was pared by 11 bases and J by 0 bases, with 7 bases of the junction left unmatched. The CDR3 is 15 residues long. The CDR3 nucleotides read TGTGCCGCGGTTTCTAGCGGGAGGAGCACAGATACGCAGTATTTT. Encoded protein: CAAVSSGRSTDTQYF.

The chain carries TRBV19 and TRBJ2-2; 11 bases map to TRBD1. The J segment lost 4 bases and the V segment lost 5 bases, leaving 3 bases of the junction unmatched. Looked up from germline, CDR1 is LNHDA and CDR2 is SQIVND (reference sequence). This CDR3 region has 15 residues. CDR3 sequence: CASSPGTGGTGELFF. CDR3 bases: TGTGCCAGTAGTCCCGGGACAGGGGGCACCGGGGAGCTGTTTTTT. The full variable domain, its missing parts supplied by reference TRBV19 and TRBJ2-2, is DGGITQSPKYLFRKEGQNVTLSCEQNLNHDAMYWYRQDPGQGLRLIYYSQIVNDFQKGDIAEGYSVSREKKESFPLTVTSAQKNPTAFYLCASSPGTGGTGELFFGEGSRLTVL.

The V gene is TRBV5-1, the J gene TRBJ2-7; D is possibly TRBD2 (6 bases). V lost 4 bases, J lost 3 bases, and 17 bases lay in between. The CDR3 loop spans 15 amino acids. CDR1 SGHRS and CDR2 YFSETQ come from the germline V gene. CDR3 DNA: TGCGCCAGCAGCCGTGACTGGCGGGGAGGCTACGAGCAGTACTTC. Amino acid sequence: CASSRDWRGGYEQYF.

In its sample, this clone was seen a few times. The chain carries TRBV5-1 and TRBJ2-1; 7 nucleotides line up with TRBD2. The CDR3 totals 15 residues. J was trimmed by 4 bases and V by 1 base; bases with no gene match: 5. Germline loops: CDR1 SGHRS, CDR2 YFSETQ. This CDR3 reads CASSLQAGVYNEQFF. The CDR3 DNA reads as TGCGCCAGCAGCTTGCAGGCGGGAGTATACAATGAGCAGTTCTTC.

The genes are TRBV11-2 and TRBJ2-1, with 12 positions matching TRBD2. The V gene's germline CDR1 is SGHAT and CDR2 FQNNGV. The V segment lost 1 base and the J segment 8 bases; nucleotides outside the gene matches: 0. The CDR3 runs to 14 residues. CDR3 loop: CASSLGTSGDEQFF. The DNA of the CDR3 is TGTGCCAGCAGCTTAGGGACTAGCGGGGATGAGCAGTTCTTC.

The chain joins TRBV6-5 to TRBJ2-2, with D tentatively TRBD2 (5 bases). This CDR3 region has 11 residues. Germline V gene lookup returns CDR1 MNHEY and CDR2 SVGAGI. Trimming shortened V by 8 bases and J by 7 bases, and 8 bases separated the two germline ends. CDR3: CASLSGGELFF. CDR3 nucleotide sequence: TGTGCCAGCTTAAGCGGCGGGGAGCTGTTTTTT.

The chain combines TRBV6-5 with TRBJ2-7; D possibly corresponds to TRBD2 (5 bases). The CDR3 is made up of 12 amino acids. Germline V lookup: CDR1 MNHEY, CDR2 SVGAGI. Trimming cost V 5 bases and J 5 bases, with 10 bases left between them. This CDR3 reads CASSTGSDEQYF. As DNA, the CDR3 is TGTGCCAGCAGTACGGGGAGCGACGAGCAGTACTTC.